The 12 T cell receptor beta chains presented below share a single source sample, sequenced in a study of shared clonotypes between healthy human individuals. Profiled with immunoSEQ multiplex PCR; TCRdb holds only in-frame clones, not every one. The table includes approximately 710,000 clones, about 92% detected once. Sample: memory CD8+ T cells from PBMCs. Subset noted: CD45RO+ cells pooled with CCR7-negative TemRA cells. These receptors were obtained from a young man in good health. Some clones in this sample may be carry-over from other donors' samples.

This clone showed up just once. V is TRBV13 and J is TRBJ2-7; a weak D match, TRBD1 (7 bases). Looked up from germline, CDR1 is PRHDT and CDR2 is FYEKMQ (reference sequence). There are 14 residues in the CDR3. Trimming removed 4 bases from V and 2 bases from J, with 12 bases in between. This chain's CDR3 is CASSWRDSPYEQYF. The CDR3 nucleotides read TGTGCCAGCAGCTGGAGGGACAGTCCCTACGAGCAGTACTTC.

CDR3 in amino acids: CASSPTRTGEAYEQFF. CDR3 nucleotides: TGTGCCAGCAGCCCCACCCGGACAGGGGAAGCATATGAGCAGTTCTTC. The chain carries TRBV9 and TRBJ2-1; the match to TRBD1 covers 9 bases. Looked up from germline, CDR1 is SGDLS and CDR2 is YYNGEE. This CDR3 is 16 amino acids long. J gave up 8 bases and V 4 bases, and 13 bases lay outside the gene matches.

The chain uses TRBV11-2 and TRBJ1-1; no reliable D call. Germline CDR1 is SGHAT and CDR2 is FQNNGV. V shed 3 bases and J shed 8 bases, with 7 bases lying between them. This CDR3 is built from 11 residues. DNA of the CDR3: TGTGCCAGCAGCTTGATCCGGGAAGCTTTCTTT. Its translation is CASSLIREAFF.

This clone was seen more than once but under ten times. This chain uses TRBV10-3 with TRBJ1-1; D unclear. Germline V gene data show CDR1 as ENHRY and CDR2 as SYGVKD. This CDR3 has 13 amino acids. Trimming took off 3 bases at V and 3 bases at J, with 8 bases between the two ends. The CDR3 loop reads CAISDGRDTEAFF. The CDR3 DNA reads as TGTGCCATCAGTGATGGGCGGGACACTGAAGCTTTCTTT.

This clone is a singleton in its sample. V and J are TRBV6-5 and TRBJ2-1, with a possible D match to TRBD2 (7 bases). Trimming removed 2 bases at V and 7 bases at J, with 15 bases between. Per germline, CDR1 MNHEY and CDR2 SVGAGI. The CDR3 has 15 amino acids. DNA for the CDR3: TGTGCCAGCAGTTACCCGGGGGGCGGGCGGAATGAGCAGTTCTTC. Translated: CASSYPGGGRNEQFF.

J is TRBJ2-7 and V is TRBV6-5; D possibly corresponds to TRBD1 (6 bases). Germline V gene lookup returns CDR1 MNHEY and CDR2 SVGAGI. Trimming pared 3 bases from V and 3 bases from J, leaving 12 bases between. The CDR3 has 14 residues. The CDR3 reads CASSYRAGDYEQYF. The DNA for the CDR3 is TGTGCCAGCAGTTATCGGGCAGGGGACTACGAGCAGTACTTC.

The chain links TRBV6-1 to TRBJ1-2; possible D gene TRBD1, 5 bases. Between the trimmed V and J ends, which lost 3 bases and 5 bases, there was a span of 10 bases. Germline V gene sequence: CDR1 MNHNS, CDR2 SASEGT. The CDR3 length is 13 residues. The CDR3 nucleotides read TGTGCCAGCAGTGAGGGGGGATTATATGGCTACACCTTC. Protein: CASSEGGLYGYTF.

The chain is built from TRBV9 and TRBJ1-2; D is unclear. The CDR3 is 15 amino acids. The V gene's germline CDR1 is SGDLS and CDR2 YYNGEE. V was trimmed by 0 bases and J by 0 bases, leaving 9 bases between them. The CDR3 bases are TGTGCCAGCAGCGTAGCCAGGCAAGCTAACTATGGCTACACCTTC. Residues: CASSVARQANYGYTF.

The CDR3, as DNA: TGTGCCAGCAGTGACGGCAATCCGGGACAGGGGGCGGATGAGCAGTTCTTC. It codes for CASSDGNPGQGADEQFF. This sequence joins TRBV6-4 and TRBJ2-1; the match to TRBD1 covers 12 bases. The CDR3 has 17 amino acids. Germline CDR1 is MRHNA and CDR2 is SNTAGT. After removal of 2 bases from V and 8 bases from J, the junction contained 10 bases not matched to a gene.

V and J are TRBV7-9 and TRBJ2-1, with a weak D call TRBD2 (6 bases). Germline V CDR1 and CDR2: SEHNR, FQNEAQ (reference sequence). This CDR3 comprises 18 residues. The germline V and J ends were trimmed by 1 base and 0 bases, with 16 bases remaining between them. CDR3 residues: CASSLGGSGTSSYNEQFF. The CDR3 nucleotides read TGTGCCAGCAGCTTAGGGGGTAGCGGTACTAGCTCCTACAATGAGCAGTTCTTC.

The rearrangement links TRBV29-1 to TRBJ1-2; D gene uncertain. Per the germline V gene, CDR1 is SQVTM and CDR2 is ANQGSEA. The V gene lost 7 bases and the J gene lost 4 bases, with 13 bases spanning the gap. The CDR3 contains 12 residues. The CDR3, as DNA: TGCAGCGGTAGTACCAGCTCCTATGGCTACACCTTC. Amino acid sequence: CSGSTSSYGYTF.

V usage is TRBV19 and J usage is TRBJ2-2; D possibly corresponds to TRBD2 (5 bases). V gave up 3 bases and J gave up 3 bases, with 8 bases separating them. The length of the CDR3 is 14 residues. Germline V gene data show CDR1 as LNHDA and CDR2 as SQIVND (reference sequence). CDR3 sequence reads: CASSMVGDTGELFF. CDR3 coding DNA: TGTGCCAGTAGTATGGTCGGGGACACCGGGGAGCTGTTTTTT.